One sample yielded the 32 T cell receptor beta chains listed below, sequenced in a study of blood T cell repertoires in COVID-19. This table comes from immunoSEQ multiplex PCR, and its TCRdb copy is limited to in-frame clones, with some not included. The sample includes some 60,000 clones, about nine tenths of them seen just once. Sequencing was performed on peripheral blood. These receptors were obtained from a human donor in a cohort sampled during active COVID-19.

This chain links TRBV4-1 with TRBJ2-3; 8 bases match TRBD2. Unmatched junction bases numbered 6, after V lost 4 bases and J lost 0 bases. This CDR3 region has 16 residues. CDR1 is MGHRA and CDR2 is YSYEKL in the germline V gene. In nucleotides, the CDR3 is TGCGCCAGCAGCCCCCGTTCTAGCGGGAGCACAGATACGCAGTATTTT. Protein product: CASSPRSSGSTDTQYF.

The rearrangement joins TRBV4-3 to TRBJ1-2; 11 bases are a match to TRBD1. This CDR3 contains 18 residues. J was trimmed by 4 bases and V by 0 bases; bases with no gene match: 10. In germline, CDR1 is LGHNA, CDR2 YSLEER. The CDR3 loop is CASSQDLPRTGGSYGYTF. The DNA for the CDR3 is TGCGCCAGCAGCCAAGATCTACCCCGGACAGGGGGCTCCTATGGCTACACCTTC.

V gene TRBV7-2 combines with J gene TRBJ1-4, with 7 bases aligning to TRBD1. Germline CDR1 and CDR2: SGHTA and FQGNSA. V dropped 4 bases and J dropped 7; count of bases not matched to a gene: 6. The CDR3 length is 14 residues. In DNA form, the CDR3 reads TGTGCCAGCAGCTCCCGGACAGGTGGTGAAAAACTGTTTTTT. Residues: CASSSRTGGEKLFF.

CDR3 sequence reads: CASSSRLAGSYNEQFF. CDR3 in DNA: TGTGCCAGCAGTTCTCGACTAGCGGGAAGTTACAATGAGCAGTTCTTC. The chain links TRBV28 to TRBJ2-1, with 11 positions matching TRBD2. Germline-derived CDR1 and CDR2 are MDHEN and SYDVKM. The CDR3 runs 16 residues. Unmatched junction bases numbered 6, after V lost 4 bases and J lost 4 bases.

The gene calls are TRBV9 and TRBJ2-1; TRBD2 agrees at 8 bases. The CDR3 is 15 amino acids. The V gene end was trimmed by 3 bases and the J gene end by 3 bases; junction bases not matched to a gene: 5. Germline V gives CDR1 SGDLS, CDR2 YYNGEE. CDR3 coding DNA: TGTGCCAGCAGCGCACTAGCGGAAATCTACAATGAGCAGTTCTTC. Protein sequence: CASSALAEIYNEQFF.

This clone was seen only once. V is TRBV5-1 and J is TRBJ2-7, with D maybe TRBD2 (6 bases). Germline CDR1 is SGHRS and CDR2 is YFSETQ. The CDR3 is 13 amino acids. V gave up 2 bases and J gave up 4 bases, with 10 bases separating them. The CDR3 protein is CASSFKRGYEQYF. In DNA, the CDR3 is TGCGCCAGCAGCTTCAAACGGGGGTACGAGCAGTACTTC.

The rearrangement uses TRBV19 and TRBJ1-3; tentatively, D is TRBD1 (5 bases). The CDR3 length is 15 residues. Germline values: CDR1 LNHDA, CDR2 SQIVND (reference sequence). Trimming left V 3 bases short and J 0 bases short, with 9 bases between. This chain's CDR3 is CASSITDNSGNTIYF. CDR3 DNA sequence: TGTGCCAGTAGTATTACGGACAACTCTGGAAACACCATATATTTT.

The chain carries TRBV6-2 or TRBV6-3 and TRBJ2-3, with TRBD2 matching over 10 bases. The CDR3 loop spans 20 amino acids. The ends lost 2 bases at V and 2 bases at J; junction bases unmatched: 16. CDR1 MNHEY and CDR2 SVGEGT come from the germline V gene. The CDR3 here is CASSYPKVGSSGRATDTQYF. CDR3 in DNA: TGTGCCAGCAGTTACCCAAAAGTAGGTTCCAGCGGGAGGGCCACAGATACGCAGTATTTT.

This clone was recorded only once. V is TRBV18 and J is TRBJ2-7; 7 nucleotides agree with TRBD2. V was clipped by 5 bases and J by 1 base; unmatched bases: 2. The CDR3 sequence is 13 residues long. Germline assignment: CDR1 KGHSH and CDR2 LQKENI. The CDR3 DNA sequence: TGTGCCAGCTCAGCCGGGGGGTCCTACGAGCAGTACTTC. This translates into CASSAGGSYEQYF.

The chain joins TRBV9 to TRBJ2-1, with D tentatively TRBD1 (7 bases). The germline CDR1 and CDR2 sequences are SGDLS and YYNGEE. The CDR3 spans 13 residues. V was cut by 3 bases and J by 6 bases, with 10 bases left in between. As DNA, the CDR3 is TGTGCCAGCAGCGCTCAGGGGGGCAATGAGCAGTTCTTC. Protein: CASSAQGGNEQFF.

J is TRBJ2-3 and V is TRBV19, with 9 bases identical to TRBD2. The CDR3 has 17 residues. V lost 1 base, J lost 4 bases, and 9 bases stayed unmatched. Per germline, CDR1 LNHDA and CDR2 SQIVND (reference sequence). The CDR3 nucleotides are TGTGCCAGTAGTATAGGATTCAGCGGGAGGATGGCAGATACGCAGTATTTT. Translating it yields CASSIGFSGRMADTQYF.

V and J are TRBV9 and TRBJ2-7; 8 nucleotides line up with TRBD1. The germline CDR1 and CDR2 sequences are SGDLS and YYNGEE. The CDR3 covers 15 residues. V lost 3 bases, J lost 4 bases, and 9 bases stayed unmatched. Written as DNA, the CDR3 is TGTGCCAGCAGCGAGACCGGGACAGGACCGTACGAGCAGTACTTC. It encodes CASSETGTGPYEQYF.

The V and J genes are TRBV6-2 or TRBV6-3 and TRBJ2-7, with 12 bases identical to TRBD2. The CDR3 sequence is 17 residues long. V gave up 6 bases and J gave up 5 bases; unmatched junction bases: 14. Per germline, CDR1 MNHEY and CDR2 SVGEGT. This CDR3 is CASSTLGKTSGSHEQYF. The DNA of the CDR3 is TGTGCCAGCAGCACCTTGGGTAAGACTAGCGGGAGTCACGAGCAGTACTTC.

There are a few counts of this clone. This chain links TRBV4-3 with TRBJ2-3, with TRBD2 as a possible D gene (6 bases). There are 16 residues in the CDR3. The ends were cut back, 1 base at V and 2 bases at J, with 13 bases in the middle. From germline, CDR1 is LGHNA and CDR2 YSLEER. This CDR3 reads CASSQGGRLVTDTQYF. The DNA of the CDR3 is TGCGCCAGCAGCCAAGGGGGCCGACTAGTCACAGATACGCAGTATTTT.

The chain carries TRBV18 and TRBJ2-7; 9 bases are a match to TRBD1. CDR1 is KGHSH, CDR2 LQKENI, per germline. The CDR3 totals 18 residues. Trimming at V came to 2 bases and at J to 2 bases, leaving 13 bases not matched to a gene. DNA for the CDR3: TGTGCCAGCTCACCATCAGGACAGGGGCATTCTTCGGCCTACGAGCAGTACTTC. Encoded protein: CASSPSGQGHSSAYEQYF.

The chain recombines TRBV5-1 with TRBJ1-1; no firm D call. This CDR3 has 13 amino acids. V lost 6 bases and J lost 3, with 12 bases in between. The germline gives CDR1 SGHRS, CDR2 YFSETQ. The CDR3 nucleotides are TGCGCCAGCAAGAGGGCGTGGGACACTGAAGCTTTCTTT. Amino acid sequence: CASKRAWDTEAFF.

This clone was counted once. J is TRBJ2-1 and V is TRBV5-1, with TRBD2 identical over 13 bases. Germline trimming cut 4 bases from V and 7 bases from J; bases unmatched to any gene: 5. The CDR3 sequence is 15 residues long. The germline V gene has CDR1 SGHRS and CDR2 YFSETQ. The CDR3 nucleotides are TGCGCCAGCAGCATGACTAGCGGGAGGCCAAATGAGCAGTTCTTC. Translation: CASSMTSGRPNEQFF.

V gene TRBV15 combines with J gene TRBJ2-1; the match to TRBD2 covers 8 bases. CDR1 and CDR2 from the germline V gene are LNHNV and YYDKDF (reference sequence). V trimming: 3 bases; J trimming: 5 bases; junction bases outside the gene matches: 9. CDR3 length: 16 amino acids. Written as DNA, the CDR3 is TGTGCCACCAGCAGGTACGGAAGCGGGAGAGACAATGAGCAGTTCTTC. It yields the protein CATSRYGSGRDNEQFF. The full variable domain, its missing parts supplied by reference TRBV15 and TRBJ2-1, is DAMVIQNPRYQVTQFGKPVTLSCSQTLNHNVMYWYQQKSSQAPKLLFHYYDKDFNNEADTPDNFQSRRPNTSFCFLDIRSPGLGDTAMYLCATSRYGSGRDNEQFFGPGTRLTVL.

The V and J genes are TRBV2 and TRBJ1-1, with 11 bases fitting TRBD1. The CDR3 is made up of 17 amino acids. Germline CDR1 and CDR2: SNHLY and FYNNEI. V shed 5 bases and J 0 bases; nucleotides not matched to a gene: 8. The CDR3 region is CASSPGTGGGMNTEAFF. CDR3 nucleotides: TGTGCCAGCAGTCCCGGGACAGGGGGGGGAATGAACACTGAAGCTTTCTTT.

The chain links TRBV5-1 to TRBJ2-2; 8 nucleotides align to TRBD2. This CDR3 is built from 15 residues. Trimming removed 6 bases from V and 2 bases from J; junction bases left unmatched: 6. The germline CDR1 and CDR2 sequences are SGHRS and YFSETQ. CDR3 region: CASTRIAGNTGELFF. CDR3 nucleotide sequence: TGCGCCAGCACCCGAATAGCGGGAAACACCGGGGAGCTGTTTTTT.

This sequence joins TRBV19 and TRBJ2-1; D is possibly TRBD2 (6 bases). This CDR3 contains 13 residues. V was clipped by 7 bases and J by 3 bases, with 10 bases between them. Germline CDR1 is LNHDA and CDR2 is SQIVND (reference sequence). As DNA, the CDR3 is TGTGCCAGTACGACGCGGGGCTACAATGAGCAGTTCTTC. This translates into CASTTRGYNEQFF.

The V and J genes are TRBV11-3 and TRBJ2-5; TRBD2 is a possible D gene (6 bases). V lost 5 bases and J 3 bases, leaving 13 bases between the germline ends. The germline V gene has CDR1 SGHNT and CDR2 YENEEA. CDR3 length: 14 residues. CDR3 in DNA: TGTGCCAGCAGCCAGAGGCGGGGCGAAGAGACCCAGTACTTC. Its translation: CASSQRRGEETQYF.

The CDR3 DNA sequence: TGTGCCACCAGCGACAGGGCTCAACAGCCCCAGCATTTT. This sequence encodes CATSDRAQQPQHF. The V gene is TRBV24-1, the J gene TRBJ1-5; 7 bases match TRBD1. The CDR3 length is 13 residues. V was clipped by 7 bases and J by 7 bases; unmatched bases: 6. Germline CDR1 KGHDR, CDR2 SFDVKD.

This clone was found once. The CDR3 coding sequence is TGCGCCAGCAGCCGAAACAGGGAGACTAATGAAAAACTGTTTTTT. It is translated as CASSRNRETNEKLFF. V gene TRBV4-1 combines with J gene TRBJ1-4; maybe TRBD1 (6 bases). This CDR3 is built from 15 residues. CDR1 is MGHRA and CDR2 is YSYEKL in the germline V gene. V was shortened by 4 bases and J by 2 bases, with 11 bases between the two germline ends.

Here the CDR3 DNA reads TGTGCCAGCCTAATGCCGGGACCGGAGGGGAAAGATACGCAGTATTTT. Protein sequence: CASLMPGPEGKDTQYF. J is TRBJ2-3 and V is TRBV6-4; possible D gene TRBD2, 6 bases. CDR1 and CDR2 from the germline V gene are MRHNA and SNTAGT. Between the trimmed V and J ends, which lost 8 bases and 5 bases, there was a span of 23 bases. The CDR3 consists of 16 residues.

The chain recombines TRBV6-2 or TRBV6-3 with TRBJ2-3, with D tentatively TRBD1 (5 bases). The V end was cut by 1 base, the J end by 0 bases, with 14 bases between. Germline V lookup: CDR1 MNHEY, CDR2 SVGEGT. The CDR3 runs 17 residues. For the CDR3, the DNA is TGTGCCAGCAGTTACTTCAGGGCCGGCTCTAGCACAGATACGCAGTATTTT. Its translation is CASSYFRAGSSTDTQYF.

This chain links TRBV19 with TRBJ2-1; D is possibly TRBD2 (6 bases). The V and J ends lost 4 bases and 10 bases respectively, with 11 bases between them. Germline assignment: CDR1 LNHDA and CDR2 SQIVND (reference sequence). CDR3 length equals 12 residues. The CDR3 sequence: CASSTGRGEQFF. The CDR3, as DNA: TGTGCCAGTAGTACGGGACGGGGGGAGCAGTTCTTC.

The V and J genes are TRBV11-1 and TRBJ2-3; TRBD2 aligns across 12 bases. Trimming cost V 7 bases and J 7 bases; bases outside gene matches: 9. This CDR3 region has 15 residues. Germline values: CDR1 SGHAT, CDR2 FQDESV (reference sequence). The CDR3 loop is CASTLTSGSLNTQYF. CDR3 coding DNA: TGTGCCAGCACCCTGACTAGCGGGAGCTTAAATACGCAGTATTTT.

The chain uses TRBV2 and TRBJ2-1, with D maybe TRBD2 (5 bases). From germline, CDR1 is SNHLY and CDR2 FYNNEI. The CDR3 is 14 amino acids. Trimming took 10 bases from V and 4 from J, leaving 17 bases between them. The CDR3 reads CAIERRTSYNEQFF. The CDR3 nucleotides are TGTGCCATCGAGCGGAGGACCTCGTACAATGAGCAGTTCTTC.

This clone was seen a single time. V usage is TRBV19 and J usage is TRBJ2-5; 10 nucleotides line up with TRBD2. The CDR3 runs 16 residues. The V segment lost 4 bases and the J segment 1 base; nucleotides outside the gene matches: 6. The germline V gene has CDR1 LNHDA and CDR2 SQIVND (reference sequence). Here the CDR3 reads CASSTIAGGLQETQYF. The DNA of the CDR3 is TGTGCCAGTAGTACCATAGCGGGAGGCCTCCAAGAGACCCAGTACTTC.

The J gene is TRBJ1-2, the V gene TRBV7-8; TRBD1 is a possible D gene (6 bases). The germline CDR1 and CDR2 sequences are SGHVS and FQNEAQ. V shed 5 bases and J shed 2 bases, with 9 bases lying between them. The CDR3 is 13 residues long. DNA of the CDR3: TGTGCCAGCAGCGATCAGGGGAACTATGGCTACACCTTC. Its translation: CASSDQGNYGYTF.

The gene calls are TRBV4-2 and TRBJ2-3, with D possibly matching TRBD2 (6 bases). V gave up 5 bases and J gave up 4 bases, with 16 bases separating them. This CDR3 is built from 15 residues. The germline V gene has CDR1 LGHNA and CDR2 YNFKEQ. The CDR3 loop is CASSVEGTAADTQYF. The CDR3 DNA reads TGTGCCAGCAGCGTGGAGGGTACCGCTGCAGATACGCAGTATTTT.